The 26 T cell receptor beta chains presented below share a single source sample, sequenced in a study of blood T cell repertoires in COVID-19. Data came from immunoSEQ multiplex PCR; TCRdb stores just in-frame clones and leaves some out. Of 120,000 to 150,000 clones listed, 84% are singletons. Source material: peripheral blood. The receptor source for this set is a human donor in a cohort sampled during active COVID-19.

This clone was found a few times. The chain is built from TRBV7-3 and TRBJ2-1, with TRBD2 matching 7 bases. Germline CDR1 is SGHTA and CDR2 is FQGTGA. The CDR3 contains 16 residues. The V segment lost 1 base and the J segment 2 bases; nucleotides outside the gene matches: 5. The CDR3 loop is CASSLMWAGAYNEQFF. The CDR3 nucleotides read TGTGCCAGCAGCTTAATGTGGGCGGGGGCCTACAATGAGCAGTTCTTC. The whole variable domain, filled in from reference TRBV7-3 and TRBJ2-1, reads GAGVSQTPSNKVTEKGKYVELRCDPISGHTALYWYRQSLGQGPEFLIYFQGTGAADDSGLPNDRFFAVRPEGSVSTLKIQRTERGDSAVYLCASSLMWAGAYNEQFFGPGTRLTVL.

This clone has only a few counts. The CDR3 here is CAWSPLGDEQYF. DNA of the CDR3: TGTGCCTGGAGTCCCTTAGGGGACGAGCAGTACTTC. V is TRBV30 and J is TRBJ2-7; D may be TRBD1 (5 bases). The CDR3 length is 12 residues. V was cut by 2 bases and J by 5 bases, with 10 bases left in between. Germline values: CDR1 GTSNPN, CDR2 SVGIG (reference sequence).

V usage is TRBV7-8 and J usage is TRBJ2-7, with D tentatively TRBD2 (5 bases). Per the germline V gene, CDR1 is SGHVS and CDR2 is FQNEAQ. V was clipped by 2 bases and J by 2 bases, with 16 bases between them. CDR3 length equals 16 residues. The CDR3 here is CASSLPLSGSTYEQYV. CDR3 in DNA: TGTGCCAGCAGCTTACCCCTTTCGGGATCCACCTACGAGCAGTACGTC.

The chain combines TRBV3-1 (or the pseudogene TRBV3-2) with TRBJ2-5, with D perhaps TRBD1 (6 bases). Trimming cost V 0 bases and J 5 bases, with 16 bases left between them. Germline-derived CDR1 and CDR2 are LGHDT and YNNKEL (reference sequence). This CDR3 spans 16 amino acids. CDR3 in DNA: TGTGCCAGCAGCCAAGATAGGACAGCGGCCAGGGAGACCCAGTACTTC. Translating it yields CASSQDRTAARETQYF.

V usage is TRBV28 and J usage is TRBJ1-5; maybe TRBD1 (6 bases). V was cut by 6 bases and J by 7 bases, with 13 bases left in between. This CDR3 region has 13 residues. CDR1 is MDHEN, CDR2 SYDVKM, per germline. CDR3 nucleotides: TGTGCCAGCAGCAAAACAGGGTGGCAGCCCCAGCATTTT. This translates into CASSKTGWQPQHF.

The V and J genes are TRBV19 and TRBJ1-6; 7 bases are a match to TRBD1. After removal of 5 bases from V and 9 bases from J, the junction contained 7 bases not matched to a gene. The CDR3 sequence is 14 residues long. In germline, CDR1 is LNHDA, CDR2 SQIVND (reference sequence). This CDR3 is CASSGDSISSPLHF. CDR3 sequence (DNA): TGTGCCAGTAGTGGGGACAGTATTAGTTCACCCCTCCACTTT.

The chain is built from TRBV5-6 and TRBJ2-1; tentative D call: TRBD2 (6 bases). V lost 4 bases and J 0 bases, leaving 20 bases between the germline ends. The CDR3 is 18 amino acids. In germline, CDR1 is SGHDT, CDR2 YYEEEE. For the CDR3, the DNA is TGTGCCAGCAGCCCCCCGGTAGGCGGGAAAAGCTCCTACAATGAGCAGTTCTTC. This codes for CASSPPVGGKSSYNEQFF.

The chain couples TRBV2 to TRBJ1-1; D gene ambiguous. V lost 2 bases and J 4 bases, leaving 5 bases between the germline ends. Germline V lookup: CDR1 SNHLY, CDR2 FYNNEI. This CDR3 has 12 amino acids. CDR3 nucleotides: TGTGCCAGCAGTGAACCGGGCACTGAAGCTTTCTTT. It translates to CASSEPGTEAFF.

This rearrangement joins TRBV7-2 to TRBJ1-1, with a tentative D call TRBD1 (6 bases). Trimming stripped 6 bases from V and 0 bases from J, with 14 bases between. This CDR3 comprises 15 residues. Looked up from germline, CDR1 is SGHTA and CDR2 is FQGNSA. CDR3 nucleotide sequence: TGTGCCAGCAGACCCCAGACAGGCATGAACACTGAAGCTTTCTTT. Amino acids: CASRPQTGMNTEAFF. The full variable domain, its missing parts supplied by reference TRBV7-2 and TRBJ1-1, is GAGVSQSPSNKVTEKGKDVELRCDPISGHTALYWYRQSLGQGLEFLIYFQGNSAPDKSGLPSDRFSAERTGGSVSTLTIQRTQQEDSAVYLCASRPQTGMNTEAFFGQGTRLTVV.

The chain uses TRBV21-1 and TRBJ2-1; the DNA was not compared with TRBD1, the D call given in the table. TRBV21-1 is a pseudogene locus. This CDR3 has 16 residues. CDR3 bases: TGTGCCAGCAGCAACCACAGGGGTAGGTCCTACAATGAGCAGTTCTTC. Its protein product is CASSNHRGRSYNEQFF.

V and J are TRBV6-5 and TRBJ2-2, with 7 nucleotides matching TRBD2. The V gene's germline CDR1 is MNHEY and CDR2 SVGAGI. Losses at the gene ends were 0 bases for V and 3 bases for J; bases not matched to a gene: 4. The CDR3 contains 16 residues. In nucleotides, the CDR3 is TGTGCCAGCAGTTACTCGACGGGACTACACACCGGGGAGCTGTTTTTT. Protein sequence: CASSYSTGLHTGELFF.

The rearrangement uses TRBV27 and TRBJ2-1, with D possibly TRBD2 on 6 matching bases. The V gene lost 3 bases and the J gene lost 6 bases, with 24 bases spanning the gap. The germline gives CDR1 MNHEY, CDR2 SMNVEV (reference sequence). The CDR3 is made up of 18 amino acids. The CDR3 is CASSFELSGDIPSNEQFF. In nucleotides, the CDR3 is TGTGCCAGCAGTTTTGAGTTATCGGGAGATATCCCCAGCAATGAGCAGTTCTTC.

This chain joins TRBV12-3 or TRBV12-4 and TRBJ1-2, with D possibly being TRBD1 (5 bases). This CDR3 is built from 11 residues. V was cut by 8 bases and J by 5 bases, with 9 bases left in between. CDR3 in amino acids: CASGGGYGYTF. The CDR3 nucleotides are TGTGCCAGCGGGGGGGGGTATGGCTACACCTTC.

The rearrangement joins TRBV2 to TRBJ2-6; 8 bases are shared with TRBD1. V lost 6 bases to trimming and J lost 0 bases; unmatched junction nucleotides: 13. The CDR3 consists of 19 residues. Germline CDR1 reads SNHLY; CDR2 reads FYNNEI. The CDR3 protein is CASSGTGTGLPSGANVLTF. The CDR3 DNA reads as TGTGCCAGCAGCGGTACTGGGACAGGACTACCCTCTGGGGCCAACGTCCTGACTTTC.

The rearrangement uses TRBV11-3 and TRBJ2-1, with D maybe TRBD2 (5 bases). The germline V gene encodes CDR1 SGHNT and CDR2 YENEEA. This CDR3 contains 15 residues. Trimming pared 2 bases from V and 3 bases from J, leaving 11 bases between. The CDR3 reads CASSLSLAIYNEQFF. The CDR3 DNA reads TGTGCCAGCAGCTTATCGCTAGCCATCTACAATGAGCAGTTCTTC. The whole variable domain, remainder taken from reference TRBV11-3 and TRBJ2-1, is EAGVVQSPRYKIIEKKQPVAFWCNPISGHNTLYWYLQNLGQGPELLIRYENEEAVDDSQLPKDRFSAERLKGVDSTLKIQPAELGDSAVYLCASSLSLAIYNEQFFGPGTRLTVL.

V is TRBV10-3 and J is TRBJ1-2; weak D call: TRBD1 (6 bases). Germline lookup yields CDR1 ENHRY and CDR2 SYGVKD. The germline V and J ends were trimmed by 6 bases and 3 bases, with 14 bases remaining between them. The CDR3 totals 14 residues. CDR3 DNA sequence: TGTGCCATCAGCGCTCTGGGGGCTGACTATGGCTACACCTTC. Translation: CAISALGADYGYTF.

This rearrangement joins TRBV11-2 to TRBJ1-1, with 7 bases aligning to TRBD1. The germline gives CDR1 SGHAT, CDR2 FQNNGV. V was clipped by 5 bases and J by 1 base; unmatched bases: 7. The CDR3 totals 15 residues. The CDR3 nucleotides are TGTGCCAGCAGCGCGCTAGGACAGGAGAACACTGAAGCTTTCTTT. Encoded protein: CASSALGQENTEAFF.

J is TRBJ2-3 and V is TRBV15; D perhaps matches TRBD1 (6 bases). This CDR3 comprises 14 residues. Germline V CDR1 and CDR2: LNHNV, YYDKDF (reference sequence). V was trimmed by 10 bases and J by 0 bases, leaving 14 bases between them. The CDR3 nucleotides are TGTGCCATCCAATGGGACAAGAGCACAGATACGCAGTATTTT. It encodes CAIQWDKSTDTQYF.

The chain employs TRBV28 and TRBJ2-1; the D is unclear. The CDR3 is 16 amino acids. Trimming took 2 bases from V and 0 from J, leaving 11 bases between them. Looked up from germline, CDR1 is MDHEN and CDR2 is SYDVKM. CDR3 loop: CASSLRAVLSYNEQFF. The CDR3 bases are TGTGCCAGCAGTTTACGAGCTGTCCTCTCCTACAATGAGCAGTTCTTC.

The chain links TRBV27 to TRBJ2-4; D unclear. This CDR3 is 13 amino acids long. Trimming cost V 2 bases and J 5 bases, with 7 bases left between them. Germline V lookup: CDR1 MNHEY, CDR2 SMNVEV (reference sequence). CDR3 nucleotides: TGTGCCAGCAGTTTAGGTCCAGAAAACATTCAGTACTTC. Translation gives CASSLGPENIQYF.

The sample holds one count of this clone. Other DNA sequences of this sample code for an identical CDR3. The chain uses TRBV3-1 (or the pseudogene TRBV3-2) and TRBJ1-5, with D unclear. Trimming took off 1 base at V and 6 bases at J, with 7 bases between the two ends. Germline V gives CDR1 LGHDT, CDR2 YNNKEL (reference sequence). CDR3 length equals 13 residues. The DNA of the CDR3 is TGTGCCAGCAGCCAAGCTGCGGGTCAGCCCCAGCATTTT. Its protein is CASSQAAGQPQHF.

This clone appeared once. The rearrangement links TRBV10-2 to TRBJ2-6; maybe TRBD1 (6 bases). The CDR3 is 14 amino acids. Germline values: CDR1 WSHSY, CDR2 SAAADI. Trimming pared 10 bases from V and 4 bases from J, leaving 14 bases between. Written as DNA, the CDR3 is TGCGCCACCAAGACAGGACGAGGGGCCAACGTCCTGACTTTC. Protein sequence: CATKTGRGANVLTF.

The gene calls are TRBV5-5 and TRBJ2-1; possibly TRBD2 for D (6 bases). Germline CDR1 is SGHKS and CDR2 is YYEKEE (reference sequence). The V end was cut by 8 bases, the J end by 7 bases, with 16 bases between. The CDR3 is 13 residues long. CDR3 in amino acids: CASRAASENEQFF. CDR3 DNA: TGTGCCAGTCGGGCGGCTAGCGAGAATGAGCAGTTCTTC.

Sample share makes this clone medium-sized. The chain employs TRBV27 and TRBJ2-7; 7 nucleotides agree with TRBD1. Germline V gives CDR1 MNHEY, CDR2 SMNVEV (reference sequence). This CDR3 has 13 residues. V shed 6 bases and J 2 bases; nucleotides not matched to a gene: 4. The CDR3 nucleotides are TGTGCCAGCAGCAACACAGGGGCCTACGAGCAGTACGTC. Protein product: CASSNTGAYEQYV.

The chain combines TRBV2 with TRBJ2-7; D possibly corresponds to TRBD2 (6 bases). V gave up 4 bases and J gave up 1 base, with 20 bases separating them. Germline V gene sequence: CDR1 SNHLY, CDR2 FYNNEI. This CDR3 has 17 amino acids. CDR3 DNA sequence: TGTGCCAGCAGTGGTTTTTCGCGTAGCGGACCTTCCTACGAGCAGTACTTC. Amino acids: CASSGFSRSGPSYEQYF. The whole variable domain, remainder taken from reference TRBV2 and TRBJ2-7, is EPEVTQTPSHQVTQMGQEVILRCVPISNHLYFYWYRQILGQKVEFLVSFYNNEISEKSEIFDDQFSVERPDGSNFTLKIRSTKLEDSAMYFCASSGFSRSGPSYEQYFGPGTRLTVT.

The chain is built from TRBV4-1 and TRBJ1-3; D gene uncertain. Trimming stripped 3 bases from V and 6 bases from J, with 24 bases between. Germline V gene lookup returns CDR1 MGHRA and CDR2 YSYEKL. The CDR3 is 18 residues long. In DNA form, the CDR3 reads TGCGCCAGCAGCCAGGAAGAGGGCGGCCTCTCGAGATTAAACACCATATATTTT. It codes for CASSQEEGGLSRLNTIYF.